The source of this TCR beta chain is a study of early T cells in non-severe SARS-CoV-2 infection. Study-wide points: Comparison of clonotypes with VDJdb favored anti-spike CD8 responses while missing private and CD4 specificities.

Trimming cost V 1 base and J 3 bases; bases outside gene matches: 8. Germline V lookup: CDR1 SNHLY, CDR2 FYNNEI. The CDR3 is made up of 16 amino acids. As part of library construction, unique molecular identifiers were attached to individual cDNA molecules. TCRdb independently ran MiXCR on the 5' RACE reads; one entry per CDR3 protein. The data contain about 84,000 distinct CDR3 sequences, roughly an eighth of them singletons. This clonotype has a count of ten or more. As yet, its antigen is unknown. The chain combines TRBV2 with TRBJ2-7, with 8 bases aligning to TRBD1. This clonotype was sampled from an adult who was a healthcare worker with PCR-confirmed SARS-CoV-2 infection or an uninfected control (not recorded which). Source material: whole blood. Here the CDR3 DNA reads TGTGCCAGCAGTGAAGGCAGGGGGCCGCCATTCTACGAGCAGTACTTC. Protein sequence: CASSEGRGPPFYEQYF.